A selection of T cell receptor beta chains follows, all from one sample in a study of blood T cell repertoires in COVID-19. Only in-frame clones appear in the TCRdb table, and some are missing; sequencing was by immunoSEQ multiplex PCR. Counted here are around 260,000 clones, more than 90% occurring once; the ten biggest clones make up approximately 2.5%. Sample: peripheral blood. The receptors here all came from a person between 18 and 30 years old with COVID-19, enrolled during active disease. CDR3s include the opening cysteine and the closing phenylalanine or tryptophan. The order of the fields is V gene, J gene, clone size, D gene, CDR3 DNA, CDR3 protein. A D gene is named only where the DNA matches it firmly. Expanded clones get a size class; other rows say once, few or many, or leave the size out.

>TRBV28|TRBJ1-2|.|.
TGTGCCGGGGGCGACGGGTCTGGGTATGGCTACACCTTC
CAGGDGSGYGYTF
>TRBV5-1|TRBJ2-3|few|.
TGCGCCAGCAGCTTGGATCCCAATCCCACAGATACGCAGTATTTT
CASSLDPNPTDTQYF
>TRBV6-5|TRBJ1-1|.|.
TGTGCCAGCTCTGGCATGAACACTGAAGCTTTCTTT
CASSGMNTEAFF
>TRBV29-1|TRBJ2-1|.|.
TGCAGCGTTGAAGACCCAACTAGCACTGAGCAGTTCTTC
CSVEDPTSTEQFF
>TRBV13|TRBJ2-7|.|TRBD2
TGTGCCAGCAGCTTTAGCGGGACAACGGGGGACCACGAGCAGTACTTC
CASSFSGTTGDHEQYF
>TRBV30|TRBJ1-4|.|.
TGTGCCTGGAGTGTCTACAGGGAGAATGAAAAACTGTTTTTT
CAWSVYRENEKLFF
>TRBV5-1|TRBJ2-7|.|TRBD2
TGCGCCAGCAGCTTCGCTGACAGTCGAAGCGGGAGCGAGCAGTACTTC
CASSFADSRSGSEQYF
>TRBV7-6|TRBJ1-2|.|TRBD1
TGTGCCAGCAGCTATAGCGGCGGGACAGGGTTCGACTATGGCTACACCTTC
CASSYSGGTGFDYGYTF
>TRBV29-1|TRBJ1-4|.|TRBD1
TGCAGCGCCCTGACAGGGGGAGGGGAAAAACTGTTTTTT
CSALTGGGEKLFF
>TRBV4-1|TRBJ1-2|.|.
TGCGCCAGCAGCCAAATAACAGACAACTATGGCTACACCTTC
CASSQITDNYGYTF
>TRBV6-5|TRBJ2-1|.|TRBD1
TGTGCCAGCACTCTCACCGGGACAGGGTACAATGAGCAGTTCTTC
CASTLTGTGYNEQFF
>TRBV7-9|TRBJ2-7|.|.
TGTGCCAGCAGCCCGCTAGCGAGCTACGAGCAGTACTTC
CASSPLASYEQYF
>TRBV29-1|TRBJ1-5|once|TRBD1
TGCAGCGTTTATCCGGACAGGGCTTATCTTGTAAGTCAGCCCCAGCATTTT
CSVYPDRAYLVSQPQHF
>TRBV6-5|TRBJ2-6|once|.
TGTGCCAGCAGTACGACAGACTCTGGGGCCAACGTCCTGACTTTC
CASSTTDSGANVLTF
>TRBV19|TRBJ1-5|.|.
TGTGCCAGTAGTTTGGGAGGGGACGTCAGCAATCAGCCCCAGCATTTT
CASSLGGDVSNQPQHF
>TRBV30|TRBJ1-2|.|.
TGTGCCTGGAGTAGAGGGGGCTATGGCTACACCTTC
CAWSRGGYGYTF
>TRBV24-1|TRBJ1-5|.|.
TGTGCCACCAGTGATGGGTCGGCGGGCAATCAGCCCCAGCATTTT
CATSDGSAGNQPQHF
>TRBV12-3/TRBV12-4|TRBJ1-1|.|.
TGTGCCAGCAGTTTAGGACGGGGCACTGAAGCTTTCTTT
CASSLGRGTEAFF
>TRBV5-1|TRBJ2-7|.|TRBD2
TGCGCCAGCAGCTTATTAGCGGGAGAGAGCGAGCAGTACTTC
CASSLLAGESEQYF
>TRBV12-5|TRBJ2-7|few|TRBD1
TGTGCTAGTGGTTTGGGACAGGGGACGACCTACGAGCAGTACTTC
CASGLGQGTTYEQYF
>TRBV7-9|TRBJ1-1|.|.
TGTGCCAGCAGCCCCCCCCCGCGCACTGAAGCTTTCTTT
CASSPPPRTEAFF
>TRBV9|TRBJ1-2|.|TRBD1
TGTGCCAGCACCCAAGGACAGGGAGCTAACTATGGCTACACCTTC
CASTQGQGANYGYTF
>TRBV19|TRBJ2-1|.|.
TGTGCCAGTAGTATAGATTTTGGGCGGAGGGACAATGAGCAGTTCTTC
CASSIDFGRRDNEQFF
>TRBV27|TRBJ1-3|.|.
TGTGCCAGCAGTTTGGGACTTGGAAACACCATATATTTT
CASSLGLGNTIYF
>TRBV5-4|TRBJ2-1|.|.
TGTGCCAGCAGCTTAGGTCAGGGGATTACCAATGAGCAGTTCTTC
CASSLGQGITNEQFF
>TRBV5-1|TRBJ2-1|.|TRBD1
TGCGCCAGCAGCTTGGGGGACAGCATCTACAATGAGCAGTTCTTC
CASSLGDSIYNEQFF
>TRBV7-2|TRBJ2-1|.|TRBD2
TGTGCCAGCAGGGGGGGTACTAGCGGGAGGTTGAATGAGCAGTTCTTC
CASRGGTSGRLNEQFF
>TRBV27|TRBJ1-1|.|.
TGTGCCAGCAGTTATCAGGGATCGCTGGGCACTGAAGCTTTCTTT
CASSYQGSLGTEAFF
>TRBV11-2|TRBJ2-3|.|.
TGTGCCAGCAGCTTAAGTAGAACAGATACGCAGTATTTT
CASSLSRTDTQYF
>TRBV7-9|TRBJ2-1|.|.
TGTGCCAGCAGCTTACCTTACGGGTCCGACTTCTACAATGAGCAGTTCTTC
CASSLPYGSDFYNEQFF
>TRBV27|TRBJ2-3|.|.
TGTGCCAGCAGTTTGTGGGGAGGACCGAGCACAGATACGCAGTATTTT
CASSLWGGPSTDTQYF
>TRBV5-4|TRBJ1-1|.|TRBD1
TGTGCCAGCAGCTCTTTGACAGGGGGCGGTAACACTGAAGCTTTCTTT
CASSSLTGGGNTEAFF
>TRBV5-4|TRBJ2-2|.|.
TGTGCCAGCAGCTTTCCCTCGTCTGACACCGGGGAGCTGTTTTTT
CASSFPSSDTGELFF
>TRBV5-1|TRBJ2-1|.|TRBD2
TGCGCCAGCAGCTTGGAGCCTAGCGGGAATGTGGGCGATGAGCAGTTCTTC
CASSLEPSGNVGDEQFF
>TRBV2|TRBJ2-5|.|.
TGTGCCAGCACCAAGGGGGAGACCCAGTACTTC
CASTKGETQYF
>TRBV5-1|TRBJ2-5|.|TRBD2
TGCGCCAGCGGGGGGGTAGACCAGTACTTC
CASGGVDQYF
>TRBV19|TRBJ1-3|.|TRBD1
TGTGCCAGTAAGACAGGGGGCAAGGCTGGAAACACCATATATTTT
CASKTGGKAGNTIYF
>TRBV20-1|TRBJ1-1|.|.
TGCAGTGTTCAGAACACTGAAGCTTTCTTT
CSVQNTEAFF
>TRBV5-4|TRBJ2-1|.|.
TGTGCCAGCAGCCCGGCTATGGAGGGGTGGAATGAGCAGTTCTTC
CASSPAMEGWNEQFF
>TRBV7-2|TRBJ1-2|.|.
TGTGCCAGCAGCCTCCCACCAGGGCACACCTTC
CASSLPPGHTF
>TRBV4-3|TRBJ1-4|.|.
TGCGCCAGCAGCCACGTGCGGGGAAATGAAAAACTGTTTTTT
CASSHVRGNEKLFF
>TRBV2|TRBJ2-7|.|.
TGTGCCAGAGGGACTGAGAGGGAGCAGTACTTC
CARGTEREQYF
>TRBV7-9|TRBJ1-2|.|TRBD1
TGTGCCAGCAGCGGACAGGGGGATGGCTACACCTTC
CASSGQGDGYTF
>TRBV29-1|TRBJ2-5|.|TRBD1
TGCAGCGTTGAGTTAGGGGACAGGGGGCAGGAGACCCAGTACTTC
CSVELGDRGQETQYF
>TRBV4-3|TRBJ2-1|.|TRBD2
TGCGCCAGCAGCCAAGAGGGGTGGGATAGCGGGTACAATGAGCAGTTCTTC
CASSQEGWDSGYNEQFF
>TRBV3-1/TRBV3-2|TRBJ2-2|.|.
TGTGCCAGCAGCCAGGTGGGCAGACCCGGGGAGCTGTTTTTT
CASSQVGRPGELFF
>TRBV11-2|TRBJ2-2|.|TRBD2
TGTGCCAGCAGCTCCCATCAGCGGGAGGGCCTAATCGGGGAGCTGTTTTTT
CASSSHQREGLIGELFF
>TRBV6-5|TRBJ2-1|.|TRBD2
TGTGCCAGCAGTTACTCCTTGGGCGGGAGGGGCCATGAGCAGTTCTTC
CASSYSLGGRGHEQFF
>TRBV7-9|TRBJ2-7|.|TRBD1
TGTGCCAGCAGCGCCCCCGGGACAGGGGAATACGAGCAGTACTTC
CASSAPGTGEYEQYF
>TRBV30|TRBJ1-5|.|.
TGTGCCTGGGGCCCCGGACAGTTCAATCAGCCCCAGCATTTT
CAWGPGQFNQPQHF
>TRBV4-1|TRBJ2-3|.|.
TGCGCCAGCAGTCCCACAGGTGATGGGACAGATACGCAGTATTTT
CASSPTGDGTDTQYF
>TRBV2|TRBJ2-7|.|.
TGTGCCAGCAGTGCCGGGGGGCTAGGGGAGCAGTACTTC
CASSAGGLGEQYF
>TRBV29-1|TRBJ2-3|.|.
TGCAGCGTTGACGTGGACACCAGCACAGATACGCAGTATTTT
CSVDVDTSTDTQYF
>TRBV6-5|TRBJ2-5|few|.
TGTGCCAGCGGGGCCCGAGAGACCCAGTACTTC
CASGARETQYF
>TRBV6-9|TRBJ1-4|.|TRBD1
TGTGCCAGCAGTTTCGACAGGGAAACTAATGAAAAACTGTTTTTT
CASSFDRETNEKLFF